The present T cell receptor beta chain was sequenced within a study of T cells after yellow fever vaccination. As TCR cDNA was made by 5'RACE template switching, a universal primer site and UMIs were added. Using its own MiXCR run on the 5' RACE reads, TCRdb lists one record per CDR3 protein. The sample has approximately 58,000 distinct CDR3 sequences, around 5.4% seen once; the top ten hold roughly 31%. This clonotype was detected ten times or more. Study observations and caveats: A faster peak, day 5 versus 15, was reached by the weaker secondary response.

V lost 1 base and J lost 11, with 11 bases in between. The CDR3 is 12 amino acids. CDR1 and CDR2 (germline): SGHVS, FNYEAQ. The chain uses TRBV7-6 and TRBJ1-1; D is undetermined. This sequence originates from a man younger than 35 who received the YFV17D yellow fever vaccine. The material sequenced was PBMCs, either bulk or a sorted T-cell subset (CD4+, CD8+, memory, or dextramer-sorted; not recorded which), taken on the day of the yellow fever booster vaccination. CDR3 nucleotide sequence: TGTGCCAGCAGCTTAGGCAGTGGGGAGGCTTTCTTT. Translating gives CASSLGSGEAFF.